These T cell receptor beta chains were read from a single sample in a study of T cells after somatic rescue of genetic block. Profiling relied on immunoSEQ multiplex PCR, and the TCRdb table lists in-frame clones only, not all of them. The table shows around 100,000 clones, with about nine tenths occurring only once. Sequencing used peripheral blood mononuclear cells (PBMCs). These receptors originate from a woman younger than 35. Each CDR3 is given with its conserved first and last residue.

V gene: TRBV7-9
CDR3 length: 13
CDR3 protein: CASSFQGDYGYTF

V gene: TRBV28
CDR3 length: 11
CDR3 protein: CASRTDYGYTF

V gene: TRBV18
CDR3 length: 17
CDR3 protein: CASSRAVTSANTGELFF

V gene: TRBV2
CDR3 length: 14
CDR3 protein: CASSEGRGKTEAFF

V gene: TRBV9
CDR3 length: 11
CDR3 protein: CASSVSGELFF

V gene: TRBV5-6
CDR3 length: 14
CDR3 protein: CASSPTGDQSPLHF

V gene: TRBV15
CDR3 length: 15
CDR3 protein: CATSRAGMGGQPQHF

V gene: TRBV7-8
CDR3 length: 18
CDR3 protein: CASSLRDRDRFSNYGYTF

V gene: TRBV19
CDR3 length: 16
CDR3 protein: CASSKTGGSYNSPLHF

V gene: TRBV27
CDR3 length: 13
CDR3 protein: CASRQASTDTQYF

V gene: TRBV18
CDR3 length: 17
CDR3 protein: CASSPRQLGQINEKLFF

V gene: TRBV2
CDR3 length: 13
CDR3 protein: CARGTLNSYEQYF

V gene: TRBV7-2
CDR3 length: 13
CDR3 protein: CASSTSPDAEAFF

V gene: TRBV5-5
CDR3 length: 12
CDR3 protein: CASSLGRVEQFF

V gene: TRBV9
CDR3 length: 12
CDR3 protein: CASSRTYNEQFF

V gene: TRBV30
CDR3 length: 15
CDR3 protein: CAWSVQGTLRTEAFF

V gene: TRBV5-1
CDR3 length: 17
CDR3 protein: CASSLEVTGVGTDTQYF

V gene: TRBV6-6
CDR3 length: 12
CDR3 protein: CASSYSYKTQYF

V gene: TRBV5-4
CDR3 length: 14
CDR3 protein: CASSLETFTDTQYF

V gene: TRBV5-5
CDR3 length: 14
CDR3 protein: CASSLGTGDRKLFF

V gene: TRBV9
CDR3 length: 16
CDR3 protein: CASSVAETGANYGYTF

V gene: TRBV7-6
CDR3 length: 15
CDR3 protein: CASSPGQITYNEQFF

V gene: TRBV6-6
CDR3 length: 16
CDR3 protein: CASGNTGTGGPYEQYF

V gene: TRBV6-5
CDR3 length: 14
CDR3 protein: CASSRQGVGGGYTF

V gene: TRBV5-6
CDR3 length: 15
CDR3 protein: CASSSEWGFHNEQFF

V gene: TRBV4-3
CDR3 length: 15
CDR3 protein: CASSPRTGGFYEQYF

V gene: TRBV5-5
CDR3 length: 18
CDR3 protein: CASSLVWGRPSGANVLTF

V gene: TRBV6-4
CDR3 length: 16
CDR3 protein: CASSETGGDGANVLTF

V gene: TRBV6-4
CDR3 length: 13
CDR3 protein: CASSDRSNTEAFF

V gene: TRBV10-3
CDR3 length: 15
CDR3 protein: CAISESTGDNEKLFF

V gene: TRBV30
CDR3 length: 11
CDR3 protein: CAERRGNIQYF

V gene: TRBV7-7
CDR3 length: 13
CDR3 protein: CASSPIPGVDQYF

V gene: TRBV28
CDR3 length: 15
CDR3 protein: CASSFGGYSNQPQHF

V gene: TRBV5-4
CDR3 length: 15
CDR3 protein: CASSRRGGHAYEQYF

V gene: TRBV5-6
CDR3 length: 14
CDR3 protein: CASSPSRRGTEAFF

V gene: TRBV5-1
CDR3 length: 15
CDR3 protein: CASSFRDSSYNEQFF

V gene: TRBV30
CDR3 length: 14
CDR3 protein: CAWTDRGNNSPLHF

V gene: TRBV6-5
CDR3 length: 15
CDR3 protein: CASSPGTMSNQPQHF

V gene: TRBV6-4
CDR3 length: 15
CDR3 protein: CASSDSVDKDNEQFF

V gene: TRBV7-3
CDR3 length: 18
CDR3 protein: CASSSFLGSPVGYNEQFF

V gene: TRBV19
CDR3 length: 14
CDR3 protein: CASRWGGLADGYTF

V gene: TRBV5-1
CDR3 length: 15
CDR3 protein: CASSLGVGVNTEAFF

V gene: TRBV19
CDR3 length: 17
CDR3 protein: CASTDTASLSYNSPLHF

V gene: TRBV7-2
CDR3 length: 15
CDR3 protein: CASRRGTSDPYEQYF